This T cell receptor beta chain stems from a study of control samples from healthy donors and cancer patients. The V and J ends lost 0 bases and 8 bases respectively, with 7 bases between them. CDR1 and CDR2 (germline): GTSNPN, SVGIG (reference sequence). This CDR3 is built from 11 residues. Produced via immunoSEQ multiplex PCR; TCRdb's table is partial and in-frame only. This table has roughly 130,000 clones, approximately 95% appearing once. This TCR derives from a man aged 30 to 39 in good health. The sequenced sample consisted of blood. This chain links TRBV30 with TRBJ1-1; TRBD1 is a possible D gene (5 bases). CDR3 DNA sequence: TGTGCCTGGAGTGTAGCAGGGGAAGCTTTCTTT. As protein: CAWSVAGEAFF. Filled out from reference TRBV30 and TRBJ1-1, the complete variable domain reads SQTIHQWPATLVQPVGSPLSLECTVEGTSNPNLYWYRQAAGRGLQLLFYSVGIGQISSEVPQNLSASRPQDRQFILSSKKLLLSDSGFYLCAWSVAGEAFFGQGTRLTVV.